A selection of T cell receptor beta chains follows, all from one sample in a study of cytomegalovirus exposure and HLA in healthy donors. Clones were sequenced by immunoSEQ multiplex PCR, and TCRdb holds only the in-frame ones, with some missing. The sample includes 100,000 or so clones, 69% of them seen just once. The specimen was PBMCs. The receptors stem from a man aged 25 to 40 in good health and CMV-seronegative. Both conserved end residues are part of each CDR3. D genes are given only for firm matches.

>TRBD1|TRBV5-1
CASSEGTGGEKLFF
>TRBD1|TRBV5-1
CASRVGTAIYGYTF
>TRBD2|TRBV30
CAWSVQLAGGKNEQFF
>-|TRBV10-3
CATARGDGTEAFF
>TRBD1|TRBV4-3
CASSQVPTGAANTIYF
>-|TRBV27
CASRGGGGNQPQHF
>-|TRBV5-1
CASSSGTLNTEAFF
>-|TRBV4-3
CASSQDLGGIHGYTF
>TRBD1|TRBV7-6
CASSLLPAGTANTEAFF
>-|TRBV25-1
CASSFPLAGRNYGYTF
>-|TRBV4-3
CASSQDLSQPQHF
>-|TRBV11-3
CASSPLQGTPAYEQYF
>-|TRBV13
CASRGAAGRLHEQFF
>TRBD1|TRBV25-1
CASSDRDRGSPLHF
>TRBD1|TRBV9
CASSVTGDRVGDTQYF
>TRBD1|TRBV5-4
CASSLARGQRELFF
>-|TRBV7-2
CASSSTGNTEAFF
>-|TRBV15
CATKHTDSKGGTQYF
>TRBD1|TRBV10-3
CAISAGQGALRNNTGELFF